This TCR beta chain was recovered during a study of blood T cell repertoires in COVID-19. This clone was seen only once. Per the study methods: It was from reference gene primer amplification that nucleated cell counts were estimated. Sequencing used immunoSEQ multiplex PCR; TCRdb keeps in-frame clones, though not all of them. V and J calls and clone size are those listed in that table; D and trimming were worked out from the DNA. Among about 200,000 clones listed, around 80% were seen once. This CDR3 has 15 amino acids. In germline, CDR1 is SGHTS, CDR2 YDEGEE. Losses at the gene ends were 3 bases for V and 4 bases for J; bases not matched to a gene: 7.

The sequence came from a man in his forties or fifties with acute or convalescent COVID-19. The material sequenced was peripheral blood. The V call is TRBV5-8, the J call TRBJ2-1; the match to TRBD1 covers 7 bases. CDR3 loop: CASSSPGQPYNEQFF. CDR3 bases: TGTGCCAGCAGCTCACCGGGACAGCCGTACAATGAGCAGTTCTTC.